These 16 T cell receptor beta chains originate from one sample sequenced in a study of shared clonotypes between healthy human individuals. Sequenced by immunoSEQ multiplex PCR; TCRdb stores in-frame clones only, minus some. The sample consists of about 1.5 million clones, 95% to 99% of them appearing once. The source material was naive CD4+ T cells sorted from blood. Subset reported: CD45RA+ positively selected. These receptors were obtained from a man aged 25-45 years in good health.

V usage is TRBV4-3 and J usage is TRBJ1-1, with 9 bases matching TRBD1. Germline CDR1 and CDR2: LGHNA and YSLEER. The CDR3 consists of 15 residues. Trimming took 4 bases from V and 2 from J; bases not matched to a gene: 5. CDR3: CASSLRTGANTEAFF. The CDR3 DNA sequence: TGCGCCAGCAGCCTTCGGACAGGGGCAAACACTGAAGCTTTCTTT.

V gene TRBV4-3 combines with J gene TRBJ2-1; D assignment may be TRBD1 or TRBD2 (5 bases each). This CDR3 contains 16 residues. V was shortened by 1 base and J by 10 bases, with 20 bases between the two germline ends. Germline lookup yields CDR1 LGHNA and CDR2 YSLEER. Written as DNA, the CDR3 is TGCGCCAGCAGCCAAGTTATGTCCGGGGCCATTGGAGAGCAGTTCTTC. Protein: CASSQVMSGAIGEQFF.

CDR3 in DNA: TGTGCCAGCAGCCCGTACAGGAGACGAGGGAGCGGGGAGCAGTTCTTC. Translating gives CASSPYRRRGSGEQFF. This sequence joins TRBV5-5 and TRBJ2-1, with a tentative D call TRBD2 (6 bases). Trimming removed 4 bases at V and 10 bases at J, with 24 bases between. Per the germline V gene, CDR1 is SGHKS and CDR2 is YYEKEE (reference sequence). The CDR3 sequence is 16 residues long.

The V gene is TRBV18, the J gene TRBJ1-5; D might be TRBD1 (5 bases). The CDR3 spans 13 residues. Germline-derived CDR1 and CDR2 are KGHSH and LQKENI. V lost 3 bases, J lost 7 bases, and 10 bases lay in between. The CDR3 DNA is TGTGCCAGCTCACCTTGGGGGGGGCAGCCCCAGCATTTT. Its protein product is CASSPWGGQPQHF. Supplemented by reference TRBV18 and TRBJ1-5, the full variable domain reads NAGVMQNPRHLVRRRGQEARLRCSPMKGHSHVYWYRQLPEEGLKFMVYLQKENIIDESGMPKERFSAEFPKEGPSILRIQQVVRGDSAAYFCASSPWGGQPQHFGDGTRLSIL.

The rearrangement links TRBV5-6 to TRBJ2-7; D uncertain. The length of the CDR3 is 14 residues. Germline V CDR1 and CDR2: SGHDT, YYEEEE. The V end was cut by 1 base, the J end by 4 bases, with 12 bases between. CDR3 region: CASSLSILPYEQYF. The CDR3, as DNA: TGTGCCAGCAGCTTGTCTATCCTTCCATACGAGCAGTACTTC.

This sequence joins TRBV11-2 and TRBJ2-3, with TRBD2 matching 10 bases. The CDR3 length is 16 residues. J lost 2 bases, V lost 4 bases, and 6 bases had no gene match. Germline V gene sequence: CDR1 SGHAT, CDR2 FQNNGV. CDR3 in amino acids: CASSYRTSGFTDTQYF. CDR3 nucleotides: TGTGCCAGCAGCTACCGGACTAGCGGATTCACAGATACGCAGTATTTT. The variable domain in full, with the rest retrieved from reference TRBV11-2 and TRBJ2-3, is EAGVAQSPRYKIIEKRQSVAFWCNPISGHATLYWYQQILGQGPKLLIQFQNNGVVDDSQLPKDRFSAERLKGVDSTLKIQPAKLEDSAVYLCASSYRTSGFTDTQYFGPGTRLTVL.

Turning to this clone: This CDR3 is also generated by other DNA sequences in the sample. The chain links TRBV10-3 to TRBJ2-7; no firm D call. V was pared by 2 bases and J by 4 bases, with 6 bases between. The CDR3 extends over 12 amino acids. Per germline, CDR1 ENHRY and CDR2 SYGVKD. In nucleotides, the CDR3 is TGTGCCATCAGTGAGACGGGTTACGAGCAGTACTTC. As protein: CAISETGYEQYF.

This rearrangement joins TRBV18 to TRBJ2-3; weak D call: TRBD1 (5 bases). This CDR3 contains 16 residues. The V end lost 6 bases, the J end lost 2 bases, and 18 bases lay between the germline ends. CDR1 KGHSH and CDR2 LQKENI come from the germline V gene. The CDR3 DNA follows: TGTGCCAGCTCCCAGCTTAGGACACAGGCCACAGATACGCAGTATTTT. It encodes CASSQLRTQATDTQYF.

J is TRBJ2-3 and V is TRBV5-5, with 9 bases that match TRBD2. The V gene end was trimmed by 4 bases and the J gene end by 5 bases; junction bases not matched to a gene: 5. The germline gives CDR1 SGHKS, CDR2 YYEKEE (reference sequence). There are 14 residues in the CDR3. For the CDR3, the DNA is TGTGCCAGCAGCGCGGGAGGGCCTGGAGATACGCAGTATTTT. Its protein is CASSAGGPGDTQYF.

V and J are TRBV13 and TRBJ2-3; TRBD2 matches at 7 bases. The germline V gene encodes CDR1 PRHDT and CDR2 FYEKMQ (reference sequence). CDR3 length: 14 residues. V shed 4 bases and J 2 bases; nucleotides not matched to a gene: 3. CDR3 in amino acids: CASSSSGDTDTQYF. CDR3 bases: TGTGCCAGCAGCTCTAGCGGAGACACAGATACGCAGTATTTT.

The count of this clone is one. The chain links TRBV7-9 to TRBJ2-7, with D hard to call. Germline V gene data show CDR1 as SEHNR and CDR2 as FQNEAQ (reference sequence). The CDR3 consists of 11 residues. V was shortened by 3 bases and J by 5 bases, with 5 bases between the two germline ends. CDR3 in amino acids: CASSFGNEQYF. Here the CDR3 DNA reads TGTGCCAGCAGCTTTGGCAACGAGCAGTACTTC.

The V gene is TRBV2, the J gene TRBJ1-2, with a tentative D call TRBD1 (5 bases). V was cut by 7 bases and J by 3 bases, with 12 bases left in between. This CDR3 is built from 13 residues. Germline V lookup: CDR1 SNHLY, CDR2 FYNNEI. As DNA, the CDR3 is TGTGCCAGCACCGGGGGTGGGGACTATGGCTACACCTTC. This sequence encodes CASTGGGDYGYTF.

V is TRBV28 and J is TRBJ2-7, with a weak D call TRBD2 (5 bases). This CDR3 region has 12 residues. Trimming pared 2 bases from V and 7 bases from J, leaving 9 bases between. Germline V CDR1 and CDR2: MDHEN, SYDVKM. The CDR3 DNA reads TGTGCCAGCAGTTTACGGGGTAGGGAGCAGTACTTC. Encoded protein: CASSLRGREQYF.

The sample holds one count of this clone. CDR3 region: CASSSGTSGAQETQYF. The DNA for the CDR3 is TGCGCCAGCTCCAGTGGGACTAGCGGAGCACAAGAGACCCAGTACTTC. The rearrangement uses TRBV5-1 and TRBJ2-5, with 11 bases that match TRBD2. This CDR3 spans 16 amino acids. Germline assignment: CDR1 SGHRS and CDR2 YFSETQ. The ends lost 7 bases at V and 2 bases at J; junction bases unmatched: 10.

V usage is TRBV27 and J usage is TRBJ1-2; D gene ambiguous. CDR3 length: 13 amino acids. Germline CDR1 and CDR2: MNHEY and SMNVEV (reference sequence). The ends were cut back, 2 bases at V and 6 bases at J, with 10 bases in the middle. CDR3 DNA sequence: TGTGCCAGCAGTTTAGTTTGGGGAGATGGCTACACCTTC. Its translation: CASSLVWGDGYTF.

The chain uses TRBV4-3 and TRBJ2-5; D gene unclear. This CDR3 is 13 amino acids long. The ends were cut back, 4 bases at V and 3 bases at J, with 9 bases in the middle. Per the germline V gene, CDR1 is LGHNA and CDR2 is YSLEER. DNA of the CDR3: TGCGCCAGCAGCCCCGCACCCAAAGAGACCCAGTACTTC. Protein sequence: CASSPAPKETQYF.